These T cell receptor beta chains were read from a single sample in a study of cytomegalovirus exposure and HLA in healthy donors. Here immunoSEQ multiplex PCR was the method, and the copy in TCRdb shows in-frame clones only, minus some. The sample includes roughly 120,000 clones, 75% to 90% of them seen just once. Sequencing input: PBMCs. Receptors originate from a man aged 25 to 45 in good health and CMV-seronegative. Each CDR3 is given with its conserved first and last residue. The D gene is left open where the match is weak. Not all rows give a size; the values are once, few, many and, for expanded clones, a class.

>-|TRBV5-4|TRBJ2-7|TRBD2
TGTGCCAGCAGCTCTCTCGGGAGCGGGAGTTACGAGCAGTACTTC
CASSSLGSGSYEQYF
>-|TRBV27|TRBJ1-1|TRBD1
TGTGCCAGCAGTTTCCAGGGGGCTGGCACTGAAGCTTTCTTT
CASSFQGAGTEAFF
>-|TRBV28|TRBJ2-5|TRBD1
TGTGCCAGCAGTGTCCCGGGACAGGGGGATCGGGAGACCCAGTACTTC
CASSVPGQGDRETQYF
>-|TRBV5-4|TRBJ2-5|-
TGTGCCAGCAGCTTGGATCCGGGACAAGAGACCCAGTACTTC
CASSLDPGQETQYF
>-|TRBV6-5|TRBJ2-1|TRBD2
TGTGCCAGCCAGGGACTAGCGGGAGACAATGAGCAGTTCTTC
CASQGLAGDNEQFF
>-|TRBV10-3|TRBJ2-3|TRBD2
TGTGCCATCAAACCGGGACTAGTCACAGATACGCAGTATTTT
CAIKPGLVTDTQYF
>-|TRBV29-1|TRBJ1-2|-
TGCAGCGTTGTCTTGCCAGGAAAGCACTATGGCTACACCTTC
CSVVLPGKHYGYTF
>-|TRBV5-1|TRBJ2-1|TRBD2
TGCGCCAGCAGCTCGACTAGCGGGAGGGCAGTCGATGAGCAGTTCTTC
CASSSTSGRAVDEQFF
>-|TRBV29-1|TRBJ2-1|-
TGCAGCGTTGAAGCGTCCCCCGGTATACCCTACAATGAGCAGTTCTTC
CSVEASPGIPYNEQFF
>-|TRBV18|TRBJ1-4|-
TGTGCCAGCTCACGCTCGGGGGACGGGGCTAATGAAAAACTGTTTTTT
CASSRSGDGANEKLFF
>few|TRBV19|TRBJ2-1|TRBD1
TGTGCCAGTAGTATGGGACAGGGGGAGTACAATGAGCAGTTCTTC
CASSMGQGEYNEQFF
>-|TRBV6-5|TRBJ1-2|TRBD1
TGTGCCAGCAGTGGGGACAGCTCTAACTATGGCTACACCTTC
CASSGDSSNYGYTF
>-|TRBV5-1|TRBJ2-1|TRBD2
TGCGCCAGCAGTGCAAGACTAGCGGGAAATAACAATGAGCAGTTCTTC
CASSARLAGNNNEQFF
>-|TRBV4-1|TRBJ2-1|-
TGCGCCAGCAGCCAAGAGGGAGCGGGCTCCTACAATGAGCAGTTCTTC
CASSQEGAGSYNEQFF
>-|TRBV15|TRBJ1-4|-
TGTGCCACCAGCAGAGCTCCAGGGGCCGGGGAAAAACTGTTTTTT
CATSRAPGAGEKLFF
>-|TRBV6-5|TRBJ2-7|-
TGTGCCAGCAGTATGAACAGGGCATCCTACGAGCAGTACTTC
CASSMNRASYEQYF
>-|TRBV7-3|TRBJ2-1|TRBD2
TGTGCCAGCAGCTTGGGACTAGCGTTTTACAATGAGCAGTTCTTC
CASSLGLAFYNEQFF
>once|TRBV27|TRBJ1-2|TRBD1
TGTGCCAGCAGTCCAGGACAGGGGAATGGCAATGGCTACACCTTC
CASSPGQGNGNGYTF
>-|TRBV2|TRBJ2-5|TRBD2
TGTGCCAGCACTTTGACGGGGGGAGGAAAGACCCAGTACTTC
CASTLTGGGKTQYF